These 32 T cell receptor beta chains were all obtained from the same sample, sequenced in a study of liver allograft versus peripheral blood T cells. Study background: Hepatic allograft T cell receptor repertoires were evaluated relative to those present in recipients' peripheral blood.

Each CDR3 protein is one row after TCRdb ran MiXCR on the reads. The sample records some 1,300 distinct CDR3 sequences, 15% to 20% being singletons. The receptors come from a human patient who had a liver transplant. Some T cells may trace back to the graft donor.

There are a few counts of this clonotype. The V call is TRBV7-9, the J call TRBJ2-3, with 10 bases matching TRBD1. This CDR3 spans 16 amino acids. Germline CDR1 is SEHNR and CDR2 is FQNEAQ (reference sequence). With 4 bases clipped from V and 3 bases from J, the junction kept 7 bases outside the gene matches. CDR3 nucleotide sequence: TGTGCCAGCAGCTATGCCCCGGGACAGGGGACAGATACGCAGTATTTT. It codes for CASSYAPGQGTDTQYF.

This clonotype was seen only a few times. The chain couples TRBV20-1 to TRBJ1-3, with D unresolved. Germline V CDR1 and CDR2: DFQATT, SNEGSKA (reference sequence). CDR3 length: 15 amino acids. V was pared by 3 bases and J by 0 bases, with 12 bases between. CDR3: CSARVPRSSGNTIYF. The CDR3 DNA reads TGCAGTGCTAGGGTTCCCAGGAGCTCTGGAAACACCATATATTTT.

This clonotype is medium-sized (0.01 to 0.1%) by share. The chain carries TRBV19 and TRBJ1-1, with a weak D call TRBD1 (6 bases). CDR3 length equals 14 residues. Looked up from germline, CDR1 is LNHDA and CDR2 is SQIVND (reference sequence). V gave up 4 bases and J gave up 4 bases, with 13 bases separating them. CDR3 sequence (DNA): TGTGCCAGTAGTACGCGGGGGGCGGGCACTGAAGCTTTCTTT. Protein: CASSTRGAGTEAFF.

Judged by abundance, this clonotype is medium-sized. V and J are TRBV12-3 or TRBV12-4 and TRBJ1-1; TRBD1 agrees at 7 bases. J was trimmed by 1 base and V by 3 bases; bases with no gene match: 2. The CDR3 contains 14 residues. CDR3 protein: CASSLAGGNTEAFF. The CDR3 coding sequence is TGTGCCAGCAGTTTGGCAGGGGGGAACACTGAAGCTTTCTTT.

This clonotype is termed medium-sized. This chain uses TRBV6-5 with TRBJ1-2; D uncertain. Germline CDR1 reads MNHEY; CDR2 reads SVGAGI. V lost 0 bases, J lost 0 bases, and 5 bases lay in between. CDR3 size: 14 residues. The CDR3 loop is CASSYSGPNYGYTF. In DNA, the CDR3 is TGTGCCAGCAGTTACTCCGGCCCTAACTATGGCTACACCTTC.

This clonotype is categorized as medium-sized (0.01 to 0.1%). The V call is TRBV5-4, the J call TRBJ2-3, with 9 bases aligning to TRBD2. This CDR3 is built from 15 residues. From germline, CDR1 is SGHNT and CDR2 YYREEE (reference sequence). After removal of 4 bases from V and 2 bases from J, the junction contained 5 bases not matched to a gene. CDR3 residues: CASSLKREVTDTQYF. In DNA, the CDR3 is TGTGCCAGCAGCCTCAAGCGGGAGGTCACAGATACGCAGTATTTT.

By sample share, this clonotype is medium-sized. The genes are TRBV6-2 or TRBV6-3 and TRBJ2-1; 15 bases are a match to TRBD2. V shed 0 bases and J 0 bases; nucleotides not matched to a gene: 9. This CDR3 comprises 21 residues. Germline V gene sequence: CDR1 MNHEY, CDR2 SVGEGT. CDR3 DNA sequence: TGTGCCAGCAGTTACTCGAAGTGGGGACTAGCGGGGGGCCGCTCCTACAATGAGCAGTTCTTC. Its translation is CASSYSKWGLAGGRSYNEQFF.

By its share, this clonotype is medium-sized. This chain connects TRBV5-5 to TRBJ1-5; D remains unclear. Per germline, CDR1 SGHKS and CDR2 YYEKEE (reference sequence). Trimming stripped 0 bases from V and 5 bases from J, with 9 bases between. The CDR3 runs 14 residues. The CDR3 DNA sequence: TGTGCCAGCAGCTTGGCCGGCGGATATCAGCCCCAGCATTTT. It is translated as CASSLAGGYQPQHF.

J is TRBJ1-5 and V is TRBV2; 10 bases are shared with TRBD1. This CDR3 comprises 15 residues. Germline loops: CDR1 SNHLY, CDR2 FYNNEI. Trimming took 6 bases from V and 3 from J; bases not matched to a gene: 5. The CDR3 nucleotides read TGTGCCAGCAGGGGGACAGGGGATCCCAATCAGCCCCAGCATTTT. Its protein is CASRGTGDPNQPQHF.

This clonotype rates as large (0.1 to 1%). J is TRBJ2-7 and V is TRBV29-1, with 9 bases lining up with TRBD2. CDR1 and CDR2 from the germline V gene are SQVTM and ANQGSEA. J was trimmed by 4 bases and V by 4 bases; bases with no gene match: 8. CDR3 length equals 14 residues. CDR3 DNA sequence: TGCAGCGTTGTCGGCGGGAGGGAAGCTTACGAGCAGTACTTC. It yields the protein CSVVGGREAYEQYF.

By proportion, this clonotype is medium-sized. The chain links TRBV29-1 to TRBJ1-1; perhaps TRBD1 as D (6 bases). In germline, CDR1 is SQVTM, CDR2 ANQGSEA. Trimming shortened V by 1 base and J by 5 bases, and 11 bases separated the two germline ends. The CDR3 length is 13 residues. The CDR3 reads CSVEAGDGTEAFF. Here the CDR3 DNA reads TGCAGCGTTGAAGCAGGGGATGGGACTGAAGCTTTCTTT.

This clonotype is labeled as medium-sized. This sequence joins TRBV20-1 and TRBJ2-3, with D unclear. Between the trimmed V and J ends, which lost 5 bases and 2 bases, there was a span of 20 bases. The CDR3 has 16 residues. Germline V lookup: CDR1 DFQATT, CDR2 SNEGSKA (reference sequence). CDR3 sequence: CSALRYPDDLTDTQYF. The DNA of the CDR3 is TGCAGTGCTCTACGTTACCCAGACGACCTCACAGATACGCAGTATTTT.

This clonotype counts as medium-sized. This CDR3 reads CASSLRGADNEKLFF. CDR3 coding DNA: TGTGCCAGCAGCTTGAGAGGGGCAGATAATGAAAAACTGTTTTTT. This rearrangement joins TRBV5-6 to TRBJ1-4; the D gene is possibly TRBD1 (5 bases). The CDR3 contains 15 residues. CDR1 and CDR2 from the germline V gene are SGHDT and YYEEEE. Trimming took 1 base from V and 4 from J, leaving 11 bases between them. Together with reference TRBV5-6 and TRBJ1-4, the CDR3 gives the full variable domain: DAGVTQSPTHLIKTRGQQVTLRCSPKSGHDTVSWYQQALGQGPQFIFQYYEEEERQRGNFPDRFSGHQFPNYSSELNVNALLLGDSALYLCASSLRGADNEKLFFGSGTQLSVL.

This clonotype ranks as medium-sized. The chain uses TRBV6-1 and TRBJ1-2; 10 nucleotides align to TRBD1. J lost 4 bases, V lost 2 bases, and 7 bases had no gene match. The CDR3 has 16 residues. Germline V lookup: CDR1 MNHNS, CDR2 SASEGT. The CDR3 nucleotides are TGTGCCAGCAGTGAATTGACAGGGGGCGCCGGCTATGGCTACACCTTC. Translating gives CASSELTGGAGYGYTF.

By proportion, this clonotype is medium-sized. The V and J genes are TRBV10-1 and TRBJ2-2; 7 nucleotides agree with TRBD2. This CDR3 is 15 amino acids long. J lost 3 bases, V lost 2 bases, and 3 bases had no gene match. Germline-derived CDR1 and CDR2 are WNHNN and SYGVQD (reference sequence). The CDR3 DNA reads TGCGCCAGCAGTGAGCGGGGGAGGGACACCGGGGAGCTGTTTTTT. This codes for CASSERGRDTGELFF.

This sequence joins TRBV12-3 or TRBV12-4 and TRBJ2-7; D is possibly TRBD1 (6 bases). The CDR3 spans 14 residues. V was cut by 5 bases and J by 2 bases, with 13 bases left in between. CDR3 sequence (DNA): TGTGCCAGCAGTCCGGACGGACAGACCTACGAGCAGTACTTC. This encodes CASSPDGQTYEQYF.

This clonotype was recorded many times. The genes are TRBV9 and TRBJ1-5; no clear D gene. Trimming removed 4 bases from V and 0 bases from J, with 8 bases in between. CDR1 SGDLS and CDR2 YYNGEE come from the germline V gene. CDR3 length: 14 residues. This chain's CDR3 is CASSPIDSNQPQHF. The DNA for the CDR3 is TGTGCCAGCAGCCCAATTGATAGCAATCAGCCCCAGCATTTT.

The rearrangement uses TRBV7-9 and TRBJ2-1; no clear D. The CDR3 runs to 15 residues. In germline, CDR1 is SEHNR, CDR2 FQNEAQ (reference sequence). Trimming removed 2 bases at V and 3 bases at J, with 11 bases between. For the CDR3, the DNA is TGTGCCAGCAGCTTACCGGCACCTATCTACAATGAGCAGTTCTTC. It specifies CASSLPAPIYNEQFF.

By frequency in the sample, this clonotype is medium-sized. V and J are TRBV6-1 and TRBJ1-4; no definite D call. The germline CDR1 and CDR2 sequences are MNHNS and SASEGT. V lost 3 bases and J 3 bases, leaving 11 bases between the germline ends. There are 15 residues in the CDR3. The CDR3 bases are TGTGCCAGCAGTGACTTGGGTTTTGCTAATGAAAAACTGTTTTTT. The encoded protein is CASSDLGFANEKLFF.

By its share, this clonotype is medium-sized. The genes are TRBV7-9 and TRBJ1-5; D remains ambiguous. The CDR3 is 14 residues long. V gave up 4 bases and J gave up 3 bases, with 10 bases separating them. Germline V CDR1 and CDR2: SEHNR, FQNEAQ (reference sequence). CDR3 amino acids: CASSSSRINQPQHF. DNA for the CDR3: TGTGCCAGCAGCTCCTCACGAATCAATCAGCCCCAGCATTTT.

This clonotype is large. J is TRBJ1-5 and V is TRBV6-6; TRBD1 matches 9 bases. Trimming removed 8 bases from V and 6 bases from J; junction bases left unmatched: 5. Germline-derived CDR1 and CDR2 are MNHNY and SVGAGI (reference sequence). The CDR3 spans 13 residues. CDR3 region: CASGGQGSQPQHF. CDR3 in DNA: TGTGCCAGCGGGGGACAGGGCAGTCAGCCCCAGCATTTT.

Relative to its sample, this clonotype is large. V usage is TRBV27 and J usage is TRBJ2-7, with 9 bases aligning to TRBD1. Germline trimming cut 3 bases from V and 0 bases from J; bases unmatched to any gene: 3. The CDR3 is made up of 15 amino acids. Germline V gene sequence: CDR1 MNHEY, CDR2 SMNVEV (reference sequence). The CDR3 is CASSFGTGSSYEQYF. The CDR3 nucleotides are TGTGCCAGCAGTTTCGGGACAGGGAGCTCCTACGAGCAGTACTTC.

This clonotype was detected only a few times. The chain uses TRBV20-1 and TRBJ2-1; 7 bases align to TRBD2. From germline, CDR1 is DFQATT and CDR2 SNEGSKA (reference sequence). The CDR3 length is 16 residues. After removal of 0 bases from V and 0 bases from J, the junction contained 5 bases not matched to a gene. Here the CDR3 DNA reads TGCAGTGCTAGAGACCATCTAGCGGACTCCTACAATGAGCAGTTCTTC. Residues: CSARDHLADSYNEQFF.

By proportion, this clonotype is medium-sized. J is TRBJ2-3 and V is TRBV27; 7 nucleotides line up with TRBD1. V lost 3 bases to trimming and J lost 1 base; unmatched junction nucleotides: 1. Germline V CDR1 and CDR2: MNHEY, SMNVEV (reference sequence). CDR3 length equals 14 residues. CDR3 sequence: CASSFTGGTDTQYF. The CDR3 region has the DNA TGTGCCAGCAGTTTTACAGGGGGCACAGATACGCAGTATTTT.

The V gene is TRBV7-9, the J gene TRBJ1-1; 7 nucleotides match TRBD1. Trimming took 5 bases from V and 3 from J; bases not matched to a gene: 0. Germline V gene sequence: CDR1 SEHNR, CDR2 FQNEAQ (reference sequence). The CDR3 is 12 residues long. For the CDR3, the DNA is TGTGCCAGCAGCCAGGGGGACACTGAAGCTTTCTTT. It yields the protein CASSQGDTEAFF.

This clonotype was seen a few times. This rearrangement joins TRBV10-2 to TRBJ2-1; D unclear. Germline CDR1 and CDR2: WSHSY and SAAADI. This CDR3 is 14 amino acids long. Trimming cost V 10 bases and J 4 bases, with 17 bases left between them. The DNA of the CDR3 is TGCGCCACCCGCCCCCTTGTGGGTTACAATGAGCAGTTCTTC. As protein: CATRPLVGYNEQFF.

In its sample, this clonotype ranks as large (0.1 to 1%). The chain links TRBV24-1 to TRBJ1-1; no firm D call. CDR1 is KGHDR, CDR2 SFDVKD, per germline. Trimming removed 4 bases at V and 0 bases at J, with 11 bases between. The CDR3 spans 15 residues. CDR3 sequence (DNA): TGTGCCACCAGTGACCCCACGACCGTGAACACTGAAGCTTTCTTT. The encoded protein is CATSDPTTVNTEAFF.

Turning to this clonotype: One base separates it from a far larger clone, so it is likely a read error. This chain uses TRBV12-3 or TRBV12-4 with TRBJ2-7; 9 positions match TRBD2. The CDR3 is 15 amino acids. The V segment lost 5 bases and the J segment 6 bases; nucleotides outside the gene matches: 11. CDR3 amino acids: CASSEMSGRTGEQYF. The CDR3, as DNA: TGTGCCAGCAGTGAAATGAGCGGGAGGACCGGCGAGCAGTACTTC.

This clonotype was seen repeatedly, ten times or more. This chain uses TRBV5-4 with TRBJ2-7; 7 nucleotides agree with TRBD1. Germline CDR1 and CDR2: SGHNT and YYREEE (reference sequence). The length of the CDR3 is 12 residues. The trim removed 4 bases at V and 3 bases at J, leaving 1 base unmatched. The CDR3 DNA reads TGTGCCAGCAGCCGGGACAGCTACGAGCAGTACTTC. It codes for CASSRDSYEQYF.

The V gene is TRBV9, the J gene TRBJ1-4, with D tentatively TRBD1 (6 bases). CDR3 size: 15 residues. The V and J ends lost 3 bases and 4 bases respectively, with 13 bases between them. Germline CDR1 SGDLS, CDR2 YYNGEE. This chain's CDR3 is CASSGTGLVNEKLFF. The CDR3 DNA reads TGTGCCAGCAGCGGTACAGGGTTGGTTAATGAAAAACTGTTTTTT.

This chain connects TRBV20-1 to TRBJ2-3, with a possible D match to TRBD2 (6 bases). Trimming removed 6 bases from V and 0 bases from J, with 16 bases in between. This CDR3 spans 15 amino acids. The V gene's germline CDR1 is DFQATT and CDR2 SNEGSKA (reference sequence). Here the CDR3 reads CSALPIAASTDTQYF. CDR3 nucleotides: TGCAGTGCGCTACCCATAGCGGCTAGCACAGATACGCAGTATTTT.

The rearrangement joins TRBV7-9 to TRBJ2-5; D may be TRBD1 or TRBD2 (5 bases each). This CDR3 spans 14 amino acids. CDR1 and CDR2 (germline): SEHNR, FQNEAQ (reference sequence). Trimming removed 5 bases at V and 7 bases at J, with 17 bases between. The CDR3 sequence: CASSPTGPQGTQYF. The CDR3 nucleotides read TGTGCCAGCAGCCCAACGGGACCCCAGGGGACCCAGTACTTC. Based on the CDR3 plus reference TRBV7-9 and TRBJ2-5, the full variable domain is DTGVSQNPRHKITKRGQNVTFRCDPISEHNRLYWYRQTLGQGPEFLTYFQNEAQLEKSRLLSDRFSAERPKGSFSTLEIQRTEQGDSAMYLCASSPTGPQGTQYFGPGTRLLVL.